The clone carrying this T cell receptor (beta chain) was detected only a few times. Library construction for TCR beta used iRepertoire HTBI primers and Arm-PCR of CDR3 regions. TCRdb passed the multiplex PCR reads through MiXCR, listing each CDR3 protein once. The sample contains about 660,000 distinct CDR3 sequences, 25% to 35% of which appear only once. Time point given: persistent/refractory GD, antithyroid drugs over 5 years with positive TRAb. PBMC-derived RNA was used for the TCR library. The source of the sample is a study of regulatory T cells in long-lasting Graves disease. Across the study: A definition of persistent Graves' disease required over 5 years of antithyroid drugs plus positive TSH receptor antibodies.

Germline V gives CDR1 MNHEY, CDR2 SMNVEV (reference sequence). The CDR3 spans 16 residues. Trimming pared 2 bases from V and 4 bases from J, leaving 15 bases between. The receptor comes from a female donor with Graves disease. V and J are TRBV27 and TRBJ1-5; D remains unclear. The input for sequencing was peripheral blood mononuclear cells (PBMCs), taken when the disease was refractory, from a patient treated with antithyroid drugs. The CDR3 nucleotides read TGTGCCAGCAGTTTAAAGGGAGTATGGGGAAATCAGCCCCAGCATTTT. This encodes CASSLKGVWGNQPQHF.